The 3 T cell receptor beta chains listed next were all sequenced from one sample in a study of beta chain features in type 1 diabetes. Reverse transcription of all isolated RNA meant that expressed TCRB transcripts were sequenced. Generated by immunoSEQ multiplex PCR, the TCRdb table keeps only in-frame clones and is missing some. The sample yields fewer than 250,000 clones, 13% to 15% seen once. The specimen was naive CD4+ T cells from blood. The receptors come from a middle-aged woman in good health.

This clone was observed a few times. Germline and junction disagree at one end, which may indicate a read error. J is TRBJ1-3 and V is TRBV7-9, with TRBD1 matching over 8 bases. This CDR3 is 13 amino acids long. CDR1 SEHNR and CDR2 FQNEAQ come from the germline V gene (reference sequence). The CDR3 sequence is CASSLYEATGASF. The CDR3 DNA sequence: TGTGCCAGCAGCTTATATGAGGCGACAGGGGCTTCTTTT.

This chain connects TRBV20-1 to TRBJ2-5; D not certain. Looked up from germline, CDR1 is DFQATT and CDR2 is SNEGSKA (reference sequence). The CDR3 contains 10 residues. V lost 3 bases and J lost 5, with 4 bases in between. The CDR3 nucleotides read TGCAGTGCTAGCCATGAGACCCAGTACTTC. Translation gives CSASHETQYF.

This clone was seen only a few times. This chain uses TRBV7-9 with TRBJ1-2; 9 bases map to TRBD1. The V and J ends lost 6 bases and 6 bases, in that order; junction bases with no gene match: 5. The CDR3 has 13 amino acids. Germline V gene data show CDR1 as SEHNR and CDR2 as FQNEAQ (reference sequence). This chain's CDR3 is CASRNGTGNGYTF. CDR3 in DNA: TGTGCCAGCAGGAATGGGACAGGGAATGGCTACACCTTC.